Here is one T cell receptor (beta chain) with its context. The record originates from a study of blood T cell repertoires in COVID-19. TCRdb's table, derived via immunoSEQ multiplex PCR, lists solely in-frame clones and lacks some. This sample yields about 220,000 clones, of which around four fifths are seen a single time; less than 6.5% belongs to the top ten. The CDR3 extends over 14 amino acids. V was clipped by 4 bases and J by 9 bases; unmatched bases: 10. CDR1 and CDR2 from the germline V gene are SGHDT and YYEEEE. The chain links TRBV5-6 to TRBJ2-4, with 7 nucleotides matching TRBD1. Sequencing used peripheral blood. This clonotype was sampled from a woman aged 55-75 years who had recovered from COVID-19. The CDR3 coding sequence is TGTGCCAGCAGCCCTCGGTTGACAGGGTCCATTCAGTACTTC. This translates into CASSPRLTGSIQYF. Filled out from reference TRBV5-6 and TRBJ2-4, the complete variable domain reads DAGVTQSPTHLIKTRGQQVTLRCSPKSGHDTVSWYQQALGQGPQFIFQYYEEEERQRGNFPDRFSGHQFPNYSSELNVNALLLGDSALYLCASSPRLTGSIQYFGAGTRLSVL.